The 26 T cell receptor beta chains reported below all come from one sample, sequenced in a study of response to subunit inactivated influenza vaccine. MiXCR, applied by TCRdb to the RT-PCR reads, yields one record per CDR3 protein. The sample has under 200,000 distinct CDR3 sequences; approximately 12% are singletons. The same specimen was also included in a second study, on T cells expressing NK-cell markers. That work contributes: What made the TCR beta cDNA was 5'RACE template switching with UMIs.

This sample comprised CD8+ T cells sorted from PBMCs, obtained about 13 days after vaccination. The origin of the receptors is a man in his fifties who received an inactivated influenza vaccine.

The V gene is TRBV10-2, the J gene TRBJ2-3; the D gene is possibly TRBD2 (6 bases). The CDR3 is 16 amino acids. The V gene lost 0 bases and the J gene lost 7 bases, with 17 bases spanning the gap. Germline V gives CDR1 WSHSY, CDR2 SAAADI. CDR3: CASSESAGRYTHTQYF. Written as DNA, the CDR3 is TGCGCCAGCAGTGAGTCGGCGGGGAGGTACACTCATACGCAGTATTTT.

This clonotype was counted at least ten times. This chain links TRBV5-1 with TRBJ2-6; tentative D call: TRBD1 (5 bases). Germline V gene data show CDR1 as SGHRS and CDR2 as YFSETQ. This CDR3 is built from 17 residues. Trimming stripped 0 bases from V and 0 bases from J, with 10 bases between. The CDR3 sequence is CASSLGTFLSGANVLTF. CDR3 coding DNA: TGCGCCAGCAGCTTGGGGACATTCCTCTCTGGGGCCAACGTCCTGACTTTC.

This clonotype was seen a few times. The rearrangement joins TRBV11-2 to TRBJ2-7, with unresolved D. CDR1 and CDR2 from the germline V gene are SGHAT and FQNNGV. Trimming shortened V by 6 bases and J by 4 bases, and 13 bases separated the two germline ends. CDR3 length: 13 residues. Here the CDR3 reads CASRKTPIYEQYF. The CDR3 bases are TGTGCCAGCAGGAAAACCCCTATTTACGAGCAGTACTTC.

This clonotype has just a few counts. The V and J genes are TRBV6-1 and TRBJ2-1, with 7 nucleotides matching TRBD2. The CDR3 is 15 residues long. Looked up from germline, CDR1 is MNHNS and CDR2 is SASEGT. V lost 4 bases and J lost 3; bases outside the gene matches: 6. The CDR3 reads CASSASRDYYNEQFF. In nucleotides, the CDR3 is TGTGCCAGCAGTGCCTCCCGGGACTACTACAATGAGCAGTTCTTC.

The chain employs TRBV10-1 and TRBJ2-3, with TRBD2 matching 8 bases. The CDR3 covers 15 residues. Trimming cost V 3 bases and J 6 bases; bases outside gene matches: 8. Per germline, CDR1 WNHNN and CDR2 SYGVQD (reference sequence). The CDR3 DNA reads as TGCGCCAGCAGTGAAAGCGGGGGAGTTGGGGATACGCAGTATTTT. Translating it yields CASSESGGVGDTQYF.

This clonotype was seen at least ten times. The V call is TRBV4-3, the J call TRBJ2-7; 12 nucleotides match TRBD2. The V and J ends lost 1 base and 3 bases, in that order; junction bases with no gene match: 1. The CDR3 totals 15 residues. The germline CDR1 and CDR2 sequences are LGHNA and YSLEER. The CDR3 spells CASSQALAGGYEQYF. The DNA for the CDR3 is TGCGCCAGCAGCCAAGCACTAGCGGGGGGCTACGAGCAGTACTTC.

The chain combines TRBV19 with TRBJ2-1, with 10 bases matching TRBD2. Losses at the gene ends were 0 bases for V and 7 bases for J; bases not matched to a gene: 12. Germline loops: CDR1 LNHDA, CDR2 SQIVND (reference sequence). CDR3 size: 18 residues. As DNA, the CDR3 is TGTGCCAGTAGTATAGATTCTTCTCCAGCGGGAGGGATGAATGAGCAGTTCTTC. Protein: CASSIDSSPAGGMNEQFF.

This rearrangement joins TRBV7-8 to TRBJ2-1, with 10 bases fitting TRBD1. Germline assignment: CDR1 SGHVS and CDR2 FQNEAQ. CDR3 length: 16 amino acids. The junction had 9 bases not matched to a gene; V was cut back by 6 bases and J by 4 bases. CDR3 sequence reads: CASRRNRDRGYNEQFF. CDR3 DNA sequence: TGTGCCAGCAGGCGTAACCGGGACAGGGGATACAATGAGCAGTTCTTC.

This clonotype was seen repeatedly, ten times or more. This chain links TRBV2 with TRBJ1-5; TRBD1 aligns across 8 bases. The CDR3 runs to 15 residues. Germline V gene data show CDR1 as SNHLY and CDR2 as FYNNEI. V lost 2 bases, J lost 10 bases, and 10 bases stayed unmatched. CDR3 nucleotide sequence: TGTGCCAGCAGTGAAACTTCGACAGGGGCTCTCCCCCAGCATTTT. Its translation is CASSETSTGALPQHF. Drawing the rest from reference TRBV2 and TRBJ1-5, the complete variable domain is EPEVTQTPSHQVTQMGQEVILRCVPISNHLYFYWYRQILGQKVEFLVSFYNNEISEKSEIFDDQFSVERPDGSNFTLKIRSTKLEDSAMYFCASSETSTGALPQHFGDGTRLSIL.

This rearrangement joins TRBV2 to TRBJ2-3; D is unclear. Germline CDR1 SNHLY, CDR2 FYNNEI. This CDR3 region has 9 residues. This CDR3 reads CPQGDTQYF. The DNA of the CDR3 is TGTCCCCAAGGGGATACGCAGTATTTT.

This clonotype was detected a few times. The chain is built from TRBV9 and TRBJ2-6; D may be TRBD2 (5 bases). The V gene lost 0 bases and the J gene lost 0 bases, with 13 bases spanning the gap. In germline, CDR1 is SGDLS, CDR2 YYNGEE. This CDR3 has 18 residues. CDR3 residues: CASSVGIGLSSGANVLTF. In nucleotides, the CDR3 is TGTGCCAGCAGCGTAGGTATAGGACTGAGCTCTGGGGCCAACGTCCTGACTTTC.

This chain links TRBV19 with TRBJ1-2; 7 bases align to TRBD1. In germline, CDR1 is LNHDA, CDR2 SQIVND (reference sequence). The CDR3 has 13 residues. The V gene end was trimmed by 7 bases and the J gene end by 4 bases; junction bases not matched to a gene: 6. The CDR3 region is CASNPGTVYGYTF. CDR3 DNA sequence: TGTGCCAGTAATCCGGGGACAGTCTATGGCTACACCTTC.

This clonotype was observed a few times. This CDR3 is CASSEAVFGREQETQYF. CDR3 DNA sequence: TGTGCCAGCAGTGAAGCGGTTTTCGGCAGGGAGCAAGAGACCCAGTACTTC. This sequence joins TRBV6-1 and TRBJ2-5; D possibly matches TRBD1 or TRBD2 (5 bases each). The V end lost 0 bases, the J end lost 2 bases, and 16 bases lay between the germline ends. The CDR3 has 17 amino acids. Looked up from germline, CDR1 is MNHNS and CDR2 is SASEGT.

This clonotype was detected only a few times. This chain joins TRBV24-1 and TRBJ2-6, with D unclear. Per the germline V gene, CDR1 is KGHDR and CDR2 is SFDVKD. V was cut by 5 bases and J by 0 bases, with 7 bases left in between. The CDR3 has 15 amino acids. The CDR3: CATSGKISGANVLTF. As DNA, the CDR3 is TGTGCCACCAGTGGCAAGATCTCTGGGGCCAACGTCCTGACTTTC.

The chain carries TRBV16 and TRBJ2-3; the D gene is possibly TRBD1 (6 bases). Germline CDR1 KGHSY, CDR2 FQNENV. The CDR3 is 17 residues long. V was pared by 0 bases and J by 4 bases, with 17 bases between. The DNA for the CDR3 is TGTGCCAGCAGCCAATCGAACAGGGCTCTACCGGCAGATACGCAGTATTTT. Residues: CASSQSNRALPADTQYF. Supplemented by reference TRBV16 and TRBJ2-3, the full variable domain reads GEEVAQTPKHLVRGEGQKAKLYCAPIKGHSYVFWYQQVLKNEFKFLISFQNENVFDETGMPKERFSAKCLPNSPCSLEIQATKLEDSAVYFCASSQSNRALPADTQYFGPGTRLTVL.

CDR3 protein: CASSYTTGYGYGYTF. The CDR3 bases are TGTGCCAGCAGTTACACGACAGGGTACGGCTATGGCTACACCTTC. The genes are TRBV6-5 and TRBJ1-2, with TRBD1 matching 7 bases. The germline CDR1 and CDR2 sequences are MNHEY and SVGAGI. The CDR3 is 15 residues long. V lost 2 bases to trimming and J lost 4 bases; unmatched junction nucleotides: 7.

This clonotype was found a few times. The rearrangement uses TRBV4-2 and TRBJ1-1; the match to TRBD1 covers 10 bases. V lost 3 bases to trimming and J lost 6 bases; unmatched junction nucleotides: 4. The CDR3 consists of 14 residues. Per germline, CDR1 LGHNA and CDR2 YNFKEQ. The CDR3 DNA follows: TGTGCCAGCAGCCAGGCCGGACAGGGGGCTGAAGCTTTCTTT. Translated: CASSQAGQGAEAFF.

The chain links TRBV4-3 to TRBJ2-7; D not resolved. This CDR3 has 14 residues. V was cut by 1 base and J by 2 bases, with 9 bases left in between. Per germline, CDR1 LGHNA and CDR2 YSLEER. CDR3 sequence reads: CASSQVRAAYEQYF. CDR3 bases: TGCGCCAGCAGCCAAGTTAGGGCAGCCTACGAGCAGTACTTC.

J is TRBJ2-7 and V is TRBV4-1, with D unclear. Germline V CDR1 and CDR2: MGHRA, YSYEKL. The germline V and J ends were trimmed by 2 bases and 0 bases, with 11 bases remaining between them. The CDR3 has 15 amino acids. CDR3 nucleotide sequence: TGCGCCAGCAGCCAAACAGACACCTTCTCCTACGAGCAGTACTTC. Its protein is CASSQTDTFSYEQYF.

The rearrangement joins TRBV5-6 to TRBJ2-1; D perhaps matches TRBD1 (6 bases). The CDR3 spans 13 residues. The V gene's germline CDR1 is SGHDT and CDR2 YYEEEE. Trimming left V 2 bases short and J 8 bases short, with 11 bases between. CDR3 loop: CASSLEDSYEQFF. CDR3 DNA: TGTGCCAGCAGCTTAGAGGACAGTTATGAGCAGTTCTTC.

This clonotype was seen many times. The J gene is TRBJ1-5, the V gene TRBV3-1, with D maybe TRBD1 (5 bases). Germline CDR1 and CDR2: LGHDT and YNNKEL (reference sequence). Trimming removed 4 bases at V and 3 bases at J, with 16 bases between. This CDR3 has 16 residues. In nucleotides, the CDR3 is TGTGCCAGCAGCCGGGGCTCAGCTGGTGACAATCAGCCCCAGCATTTT. Its translation is CASSRGSAGDNQPQHF.

J is TRBJ2-7 and V is TRBV29-1; TRBD2 agrees at 13 bases. The J segment lost 3 bases and the V segment lost 7 bases, leaving 0 bases of the junction unmatched. The germline V gene encodes CDR1 SQVTM and CDR2 ANQGSEA. The CDR3 sequence is 12 residues long. CDR3 loop: CSGTSGGYEQYF. In DNA, the CDR3 is TGCAGCGGGACTAGCGGGGGCTACGAGCAGTACTTC.

This clonotype was detected a few times. V and J are TRBV7-6 and TRBJ2-2; tentatively, D is TRBD2 (5 bases). Germline V lookup: CDR1 SGHVS, CDR2 FNYEAQ. V lost 1 base and J lost 5, with 8 bases in between. The length of the CDR3 is 14 residues. DNA of the CDR3: TGTGCCAGCAGCTTAGTAGGCGGGACCGGGGAGCTGTTTTTT. Translation: CASSLVGGTGELFF.

This clonotype appeared a few times. The rearrangement links TRBV4-3 to TRBJ1-2, with D hard to call. The length of the CDR3 is 14 residues. V lost 3 bases to trimming and J lost 4 bases, with 12 bases between them. The germline gives CDR1 LGHNA, CDR2 YSLEER. CDR3 nucleotides: TGCGCCAGCAGCCAGACTGACACCATCTATGGCTACACCTTC. This sequence encodes CASSQTDTIYGYTF.

This clonotype was seen more than once but under ten times. The rearrangement uses TRBV7-2 and TRBJ1-1, with D possibly matching TRBD1 (5 bases). CDR3 length: 13 amino acids. V lost 2 bases, J lost 3 bases, and 7 bases lay in between. Germline V lookup: CDR1 SGHTA, CDR2 FQGNSA. CDR3: CASSLSGHTEAFF. CDR3 nucleotides: TGTGCCAGCAGCTTATCAGGGCACACTGAAGCTTTCTTT.

This clonotype has a count of ten or more. Written as DNA, the CDR3 is TGTGCCAGCAGTGAGGAACCATACAATGAGCAGTTCTTC. Residues: CASSEEPYNEQFF. This sequence joins TRBV28 and TRBJ2-1; D is unresolved. With 5 bases removed from V and 4 bases from J, the gap between germline ends came to 9 bases. The CDR3 is 13 residues long. In germline, CDR1 is MDHEN, CDR2 SYDVKM.